The TCR beta chain under discussion was sequenced for a study of T cell repertoires in cytomegalovirus infection. As for the study in general: CMV epitopes, recently identified HLA-C-restricted and well-studied HLA-B-restricted, were used. CMV infection and matching HLA type were both indicated by public TCR beta signatures. Study-level points and caveats: Carriers of CMV plus the relevant HLA were identified by cumulative public TCR beta family frequency. HLA-C-restricted CMV-specific TCR beta clonotypes were dominant in the ex vivo response.

From germline, CDR1 is LGHDT and CDR2 YNNKEL (reference sequence). The CDR3 runs 16 residues. V lost 0 bases, J lost 4 bases, and 15 bases lay in between. A note on this clonotype: The antigen remains unidentified.

TCRdb independently ran MiXCR on the reads; one entry per CDR3 protein. The sample lists about 900,000 distinct CDR3 sequences; about a third were seen once. The V call is TRBV3-1, the J call TRBJ1-2, with D uncertain. The input for sequencing was cultured CD8+ T cells from PBMCs, taken from culture after CMV antigen stimulation. The TCR sequence derives from a human donor in good health (CMV status not recorded). Some clones in this sample may be carry-over from other donors' samples. DNA for the CDR3: TGTGCCAGCAGCCAAGAGGCCTTAAACTCGGCCTATGGCTACACCTTC. Protein product: CASSQEALNSAYGYTF.